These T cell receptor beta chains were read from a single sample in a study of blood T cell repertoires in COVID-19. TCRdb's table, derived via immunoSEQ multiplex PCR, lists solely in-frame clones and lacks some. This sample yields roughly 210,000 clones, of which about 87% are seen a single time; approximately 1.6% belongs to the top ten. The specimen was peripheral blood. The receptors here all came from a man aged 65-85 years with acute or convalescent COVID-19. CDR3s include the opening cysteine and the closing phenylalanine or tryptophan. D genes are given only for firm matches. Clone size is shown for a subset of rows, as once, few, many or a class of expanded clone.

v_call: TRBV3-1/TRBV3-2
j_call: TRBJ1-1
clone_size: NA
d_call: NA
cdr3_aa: CASSHSAGLSTEAFF
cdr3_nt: TGTGCCAGCAGCCATTCGGCAGGGCTTTCCACTGAAGCTTTCTTT

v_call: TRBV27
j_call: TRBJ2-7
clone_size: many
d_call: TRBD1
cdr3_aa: CASSPRHPGTDYEQYF
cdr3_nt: TGTGCCAGCAGTCCTCGCCATCCCGGGACAGACTACGAGCAGTACTTC

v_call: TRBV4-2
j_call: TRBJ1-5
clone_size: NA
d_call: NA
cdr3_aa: CASSLSTGEFAPQHF
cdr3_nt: TGTGCCAGCAGCCTCTCGACAGGTGAATTCGCGCCCCAGCATTTT

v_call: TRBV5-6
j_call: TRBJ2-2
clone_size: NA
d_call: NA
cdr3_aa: CASSFASAGGELFF
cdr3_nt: TGTGCCAGCAGCTTTGCTAGCGCTGGCGGGGAGCTGTTTTTT

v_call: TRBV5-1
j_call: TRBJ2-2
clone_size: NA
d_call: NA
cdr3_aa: CASSLGIGGPGELFF
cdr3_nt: TGCGCCAGCAGCTTGGGAATTGGTGGGCCCGGGGAGCTGTTTTTT

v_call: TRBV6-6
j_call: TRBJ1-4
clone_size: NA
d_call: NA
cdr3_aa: CASSTTGQGSEKLFF
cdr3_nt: TGTGCCAGCAGCACGACGGGGCAGGGGAGCGAAAAACTGTTTTTT

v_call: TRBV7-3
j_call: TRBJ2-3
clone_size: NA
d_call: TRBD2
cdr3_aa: CASGAGLAGVDTQYF
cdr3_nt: TGTGCCAGCGGGGCCGGACTAGCGGGCGTAGATACGCAGTATTTT

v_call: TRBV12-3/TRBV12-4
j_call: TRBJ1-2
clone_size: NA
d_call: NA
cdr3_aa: CASTLRGSSGYTF
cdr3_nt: TGTGCCAGCACCTTGAGGGGGAGTAGCGGCTACACCTTC

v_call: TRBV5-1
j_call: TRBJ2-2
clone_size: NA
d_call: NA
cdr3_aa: CASSLGTGLTGELFF
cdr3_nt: TGCGCCAGCAGCCTAGGTACAGGGCTGACCGGGGAGCTGTTTTTT

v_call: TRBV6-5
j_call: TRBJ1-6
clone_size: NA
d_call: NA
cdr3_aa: CASIPGVPYNSPLHF
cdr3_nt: TGTGCCAGCATTCCGGGGGTGCCTTATAATTCACCCCTCCACTTT

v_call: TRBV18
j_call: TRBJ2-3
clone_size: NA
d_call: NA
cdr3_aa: CASSPREADTQYF
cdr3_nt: TGTGCCAGCTCACCTAGGGAGGCAGATACGCAGTATTTT

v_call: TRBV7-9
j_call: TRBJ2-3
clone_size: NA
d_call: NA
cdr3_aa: CASSSGGAPTDTQYF
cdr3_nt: TGTGCCAGCAGCTCCGGTGGGGCCCCTACAGATACGCAGTATTTT

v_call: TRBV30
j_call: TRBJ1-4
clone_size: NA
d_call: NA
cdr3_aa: CAWSPNRSTNEKLFF
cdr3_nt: TGTGCCTGGAGTCCGAACAGGTCAACTAATGAAAAACTGTTTTTT

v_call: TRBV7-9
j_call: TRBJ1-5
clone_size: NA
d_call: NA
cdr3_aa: CASSLAGPQGQPQHF
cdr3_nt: TGTGCCAGCAGCTTAGCGGGGCCGCAGGGTCAGCCCCAGCATTTT

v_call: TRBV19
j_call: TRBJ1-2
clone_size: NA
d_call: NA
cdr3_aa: CASSIETGSYYGYTF
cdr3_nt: TGTGCCAGTAGTATAGAAACAGGCTCGTACTATGGCTACACCTTC

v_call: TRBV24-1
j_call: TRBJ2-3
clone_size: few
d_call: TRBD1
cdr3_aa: CATSDPRRATGERRLADTQYF
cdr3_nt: TGTGCCACCAGTGATCCTAGACGAGCGACAGGGGAGAGGAGGTTAGCAGATACGCAGTATTTT

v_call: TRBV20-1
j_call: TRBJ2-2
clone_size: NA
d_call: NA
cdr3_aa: CSASRAGELFF
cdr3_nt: TGCAGTGCTAGCCGGGCCGGGGAGCTGTTTTTT

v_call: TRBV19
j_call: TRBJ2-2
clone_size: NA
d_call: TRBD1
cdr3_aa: CASTETGGISTGELFF
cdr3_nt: TGTGCCAGTACCGAGACAGGGGGTATCAGCACCGGGGAGCTGTTTTTT

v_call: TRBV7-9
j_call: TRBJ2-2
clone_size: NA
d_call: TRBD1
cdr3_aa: CASSWPTGTNTGELFF
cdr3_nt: TGTGCCAGCAGCTGGCCGACAGGGACGAACACCGGGGAGCTGTTTTTT

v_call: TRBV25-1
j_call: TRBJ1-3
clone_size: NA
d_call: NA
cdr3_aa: CASSATGNTIYF
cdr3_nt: TGTGCCAGCAGTGCAACAGGAAACACCATATATTTT

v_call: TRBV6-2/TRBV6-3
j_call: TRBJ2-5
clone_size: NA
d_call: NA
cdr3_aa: CASSRTRAGTEGTQYF
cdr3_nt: TGTGCCAGCAGTCGCACGCGCGCCGGGACTGAAGGGACCCAGTACTTC

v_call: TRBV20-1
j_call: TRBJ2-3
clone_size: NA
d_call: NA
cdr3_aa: CSATQNTQYF
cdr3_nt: TGCAGTGCTACTCAGAATACGCAGTATTTT

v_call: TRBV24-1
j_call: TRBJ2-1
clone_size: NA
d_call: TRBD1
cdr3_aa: CATSDAFGTGHNEQFF
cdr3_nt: TGTGCCACCAGTGATGCCTTCGGGACAGGCCACAATGAGCAGTTCTTC

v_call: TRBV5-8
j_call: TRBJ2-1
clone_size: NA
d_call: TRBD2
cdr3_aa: CASSLVLAGVEQFF
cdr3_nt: TGTGCCAGCAGCTTGGTATTAGCGGGAGTTGAGCAGTTCTTC

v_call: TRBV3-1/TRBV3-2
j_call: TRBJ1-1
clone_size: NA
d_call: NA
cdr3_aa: CASSPDSNTEAFF
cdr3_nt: TGTGCCAGCAGCCCGGACAGTAACACTGAAGCTTTCTTT

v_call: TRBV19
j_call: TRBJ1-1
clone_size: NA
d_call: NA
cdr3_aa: CASRDAYYTEAFF
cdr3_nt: TGTGCCAGTAGAGATGCGTACTACACTGAAGCTTTCTTT

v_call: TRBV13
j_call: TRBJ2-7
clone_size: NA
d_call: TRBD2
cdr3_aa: CASSIGLASSYEQYF
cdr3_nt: TGTGCCAGCAGCATCGGACTAGCTAGCTCCTACGAGCAGTACTTC

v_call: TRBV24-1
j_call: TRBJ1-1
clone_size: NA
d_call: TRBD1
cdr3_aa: CATSATAGRGPTEAFF
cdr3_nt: TGTGCCACCAGCGCCACAGCGGGCAGGGGGCCCACTGAAGCTTTCTTT

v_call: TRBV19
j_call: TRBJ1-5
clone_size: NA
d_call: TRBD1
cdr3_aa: CASRIGTASNQPQHF
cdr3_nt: TGTGCCAGTCGAATCGGGACAGCTAGCAATCAGCCCCAGCATTTT

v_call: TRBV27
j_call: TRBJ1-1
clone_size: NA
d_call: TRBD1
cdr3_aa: CASSSKTGGPTEAFF
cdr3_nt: TGTGCCAGCAGTTCCAAAACAGGGGGCCCCACTGAAGCTTTCTTT

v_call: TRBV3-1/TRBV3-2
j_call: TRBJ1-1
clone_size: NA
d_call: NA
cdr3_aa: CASSQAGRSAFF
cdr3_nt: TGTGCCAGCAGCCAGGCGGGGAGGTCCGCTTTCTTT

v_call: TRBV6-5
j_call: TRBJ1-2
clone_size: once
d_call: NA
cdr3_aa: CASSYERGSSYGYTF
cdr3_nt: TGTGCCAGCAGTTATGAGCGGGGCTCTAGCTATGGCTACACCTTC

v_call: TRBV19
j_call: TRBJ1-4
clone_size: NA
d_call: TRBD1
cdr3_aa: CASSQYGLQGSTNEKLFF
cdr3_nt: TGTGCCAGTAGCCAATATGGGTTACAGGGGTCAACTAATGAAAAACTGTTTTTT

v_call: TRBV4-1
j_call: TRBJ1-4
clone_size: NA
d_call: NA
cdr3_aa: CASSPFATNEKLFF
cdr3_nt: TGCGCCAGCAGCCCGTTTGCAACTAATGAAAAACTGTTTTTT

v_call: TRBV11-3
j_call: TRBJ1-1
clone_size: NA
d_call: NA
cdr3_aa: CASSRQQGTEAFF
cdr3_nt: TGTGCCAGCAGCCGTCAACAGGGCACTGAAGCTTTCTTT

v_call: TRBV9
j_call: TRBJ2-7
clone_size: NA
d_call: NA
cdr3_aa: CASSVAPGDHEQYF
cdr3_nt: TGTGCCAGCAGCGTAGCTCCGGGGGACCACGAGCAGTACTTC

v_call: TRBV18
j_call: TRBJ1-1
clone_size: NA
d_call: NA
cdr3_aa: CASSPPSSYGLAFF
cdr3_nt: TGTGCCAGCTCACCACCGTCTTCCTATGGTTTGGCTTTCTTT

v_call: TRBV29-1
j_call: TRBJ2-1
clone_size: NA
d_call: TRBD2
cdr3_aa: CSVRGLAGGRVRDEQFF
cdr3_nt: TGCAGCGTTCGGGGACTAGCGGGAGGGCGGGTAAGGGATGAGCAGTTCTTC

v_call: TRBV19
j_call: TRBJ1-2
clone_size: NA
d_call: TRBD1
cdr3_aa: CASSISSGTVGYTF
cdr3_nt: TGTGCCAGTAGTATTTCGTCGGGGACAGTAGGCTACACCTTC

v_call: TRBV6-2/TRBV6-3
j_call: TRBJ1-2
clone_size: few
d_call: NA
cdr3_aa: CASSGTGIYGYTF
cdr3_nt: TGTGCCAGCAGTGGAACAGGTATCTATGGCTACACCTTC

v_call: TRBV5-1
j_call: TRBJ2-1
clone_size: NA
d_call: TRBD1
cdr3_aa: CASSYTPDRELNEQFF
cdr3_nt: TGCGCCAGCAGCTATACTCCGGACAGGGAATTGAATGAGCAGTTCTTC

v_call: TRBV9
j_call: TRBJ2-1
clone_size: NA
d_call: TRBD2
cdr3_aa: CASSVALAGGGEQFF
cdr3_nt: TGTGCCAGCAGCGTAGCACTAGCGGGCGGCGGTGAGCAGTTCTTC

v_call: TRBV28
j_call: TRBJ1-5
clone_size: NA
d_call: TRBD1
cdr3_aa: CATTDRVGNQPQHF
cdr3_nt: TGTGCCACCACTGACAGGGTCGGCAATCAGCCCCAGCATTTT

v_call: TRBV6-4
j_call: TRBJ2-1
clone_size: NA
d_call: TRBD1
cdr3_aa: CASSGTGSYNEQFF
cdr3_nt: TGTGCCAGCAGCGGGACAGGCTCCTACAATGAGCAGTTCTTC

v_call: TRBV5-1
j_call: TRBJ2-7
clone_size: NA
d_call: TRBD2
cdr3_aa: CASSLKVAGASYEQYF
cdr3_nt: TGCGCCAGCAGCTTGAAGGTAGCGGGAGCCTCATACGAGCAGTACTTC

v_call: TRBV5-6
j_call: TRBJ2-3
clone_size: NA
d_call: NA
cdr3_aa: CASSFDRTTDTQYF
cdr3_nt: TGTGCCAGCAGCTTCGACAGGACGACAGATACGCAGTATTTT

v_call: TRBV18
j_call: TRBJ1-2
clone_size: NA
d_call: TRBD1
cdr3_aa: CASSPTIGTGGTNYGYTF
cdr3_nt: TGTGCCAGCTCACCAACTATAGGGACAGGGGGAACAAACTATGGCTACACCTTC

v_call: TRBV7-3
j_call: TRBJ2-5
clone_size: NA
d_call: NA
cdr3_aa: CASRSGVEETQYF
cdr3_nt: TGTGCCAGCAGGTCAGGGGTCGAGGAGACCCAGTACTTC

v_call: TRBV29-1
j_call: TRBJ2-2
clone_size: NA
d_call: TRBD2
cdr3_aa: CSVVVLAGGTGELFF
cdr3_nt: TGCAGCGTTGTTGTTCTAGCGGGGGGGACCGGGGAGCTGTTTTTT

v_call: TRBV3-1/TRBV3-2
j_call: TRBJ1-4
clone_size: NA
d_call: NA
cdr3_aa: CASSQTATSGTKLFF
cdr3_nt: TGTGCCAGCAGCCAAACGGCCACTTCAGGAACAAAACTGTTTTTT

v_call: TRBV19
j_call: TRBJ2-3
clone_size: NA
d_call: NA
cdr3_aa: CASSPRGTVSDTQYF
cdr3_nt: TGTGCCAGTAGCCCTCGGGGTACGGTTTCAGATACGCAGTATTTT

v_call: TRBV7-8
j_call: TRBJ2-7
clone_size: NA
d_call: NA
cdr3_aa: CASSEGQYSYEQYF
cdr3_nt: TGTGCCAGCAGCGAGGGACAATACTCCTACGAGCAGTACTTC

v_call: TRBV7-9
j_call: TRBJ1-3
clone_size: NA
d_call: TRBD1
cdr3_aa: CASSRHAGTGSGNTIYF
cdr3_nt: TGTGCCAGCAGCCGCCACGCCGGGACAGGGTCTGGAAACACCATATATTTT

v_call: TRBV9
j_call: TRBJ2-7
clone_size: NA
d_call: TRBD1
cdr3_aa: CASSVAQTGVGEQYF
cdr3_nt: TGTGCCAGCAGCGTAGCTCAGACAGGGGTGGGGGAGCAGTACTTC